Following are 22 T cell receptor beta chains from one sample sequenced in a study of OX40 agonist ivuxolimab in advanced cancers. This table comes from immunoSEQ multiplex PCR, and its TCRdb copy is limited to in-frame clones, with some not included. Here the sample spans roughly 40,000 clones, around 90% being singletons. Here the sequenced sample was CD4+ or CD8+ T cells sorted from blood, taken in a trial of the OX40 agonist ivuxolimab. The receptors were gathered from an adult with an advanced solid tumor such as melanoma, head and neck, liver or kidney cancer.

The CDR3 DNA sequence: TGTGCCAGCAGTTTATTCGGATACACTGAAGCTTTCTTT. Encoded protein: CASSLFGYTEAFF. This chain connects TRBV28 to TRBJ1-1; D is undetermined. Looked up from germline, CDR1 is MDHEN and CDR2 is SYDVKM. The CDR3 runs 13 residues. With 1 base removed from V and 3 bases from J, the gap between germline ends came to 6 bases. Combining the CDR3 with reference TRBV28 and TRBJ1-1 gives the whole variable domain DVKVTQSSRYLVKRTGEKVFLECVQDMDHENMFWYRQDPGLGLRLIYFSYDVKMKEKGDIPEGYSVSREKKERFSLILESASTNQTSMYLCASSLFGYTEAFFGQGTRLTVV.

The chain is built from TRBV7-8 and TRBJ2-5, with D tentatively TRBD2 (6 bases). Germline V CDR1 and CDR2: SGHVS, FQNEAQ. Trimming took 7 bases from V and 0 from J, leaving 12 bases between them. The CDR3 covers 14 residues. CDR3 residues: CASITLADQETQYF. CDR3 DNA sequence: TGTGCCAGCATAACCTTAGCGGACCAAGAGACCCAGTACTTC.

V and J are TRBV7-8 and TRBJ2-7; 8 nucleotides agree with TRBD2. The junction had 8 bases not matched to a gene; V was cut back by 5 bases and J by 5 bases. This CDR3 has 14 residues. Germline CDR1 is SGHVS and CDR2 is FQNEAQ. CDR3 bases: TGTGCCAGCAGCCCCGGGAGGGCCCGAGACGAGCAGTACTTC. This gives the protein CASSPGRARDEQYF.

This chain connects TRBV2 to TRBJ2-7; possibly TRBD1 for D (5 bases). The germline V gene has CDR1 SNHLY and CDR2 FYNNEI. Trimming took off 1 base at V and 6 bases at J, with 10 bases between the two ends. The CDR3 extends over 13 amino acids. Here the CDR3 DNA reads TGTGCCAGCAGTGAAGGCAGGGCCAGCGAGCAGTACTTC. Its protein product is CASSEGRASEQYF.

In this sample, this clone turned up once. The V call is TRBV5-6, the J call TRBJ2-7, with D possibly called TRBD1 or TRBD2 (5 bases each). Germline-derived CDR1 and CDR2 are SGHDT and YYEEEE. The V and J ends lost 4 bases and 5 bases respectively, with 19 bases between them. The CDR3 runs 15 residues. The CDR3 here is CASSASGTASHEQYF. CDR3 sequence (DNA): TGTGCCAGCAGCGCTTCCGGGACGGCAAGTCACGAGCAGTACTTC.

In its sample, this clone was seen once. The CDR3 DNA sequence: TGTGCCAGCAGTCCTAAGGAGCAGTACTTC. Translated, it gives CASSPKEQYF. The chain links TRBV21-1 to TRBJ2-7; the table's D call of TRBD2 was not tested on the DNA. TRBV21-1 is tagged as a pseudogene. The CDR3 covers 10 residues.

CDR3 sequence: CASSYSGSGKTDTQYF. DNA of the CDR3: TGTGCCAGCAGTTACTCTGGGTCGGGGAAGACAGATACGCAGTATTTT. The V gene is TRBV6-6, the J gene TRBJ2-3; TRBD2 might be the D (5 bases). Germline CDR1 MNHNY, CDR2 SVGAGI (reference sequence). With 0 bases removed from V and 3 bases from J, the gap between germline ends came to 13 bases. This CDR3 spans 16 amino acids.

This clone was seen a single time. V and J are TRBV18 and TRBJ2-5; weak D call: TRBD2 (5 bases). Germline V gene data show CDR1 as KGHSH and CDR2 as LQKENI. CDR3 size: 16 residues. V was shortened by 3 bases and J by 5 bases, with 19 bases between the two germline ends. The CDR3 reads CASSPMFAAGRETQYF. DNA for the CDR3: TGTGCCAGCTCACCCATGTTTGCGGCGGGTCGGGAGACCCAGTACTTC.

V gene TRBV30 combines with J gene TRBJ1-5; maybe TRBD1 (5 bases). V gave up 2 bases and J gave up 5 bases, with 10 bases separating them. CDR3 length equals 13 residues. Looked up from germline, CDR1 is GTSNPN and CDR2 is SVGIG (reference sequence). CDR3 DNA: TGTGCCTGGAGTCCGGGACGAGATCAGCCCCAGCATTTT. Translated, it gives CAWSPGRDQPQHF.

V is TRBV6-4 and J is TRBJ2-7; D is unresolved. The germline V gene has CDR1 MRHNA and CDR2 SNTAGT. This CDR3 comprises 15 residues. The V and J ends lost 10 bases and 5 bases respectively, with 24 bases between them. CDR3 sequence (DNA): TGTGCCACCTTTTCCCCCGTGGAGCAAATGCACGAGCAGTACTTC. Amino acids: CATFSPVEQMHEQYF.

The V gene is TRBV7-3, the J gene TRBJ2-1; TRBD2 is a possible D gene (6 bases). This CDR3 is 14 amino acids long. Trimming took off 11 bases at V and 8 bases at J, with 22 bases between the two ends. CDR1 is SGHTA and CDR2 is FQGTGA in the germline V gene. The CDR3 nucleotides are TGTGCCTCAGGGACGGGAGTCCAGGGCCATGAGCAGTTCTTC. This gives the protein CASGTGVQGHEQFF.

CDR3 nucleotide sequence: TGCAGCGTTTACGGGCGACCTGAAGCTTTCTTT. Translating it yields CSVYGRPEAFF. The chain couples TRBV29-1 to TRBJ1-1; D is uncertain. The V end lost 5 bases, the J end lost 6 bases, and 10 bases lay between the germline ends. Germline CDR1 is SQVTM and CDR2 is ANQGSEA. The CDR3 loop spans 11 amino acids. Full variable domain (rest looked up from reference TRBV29-1 and TRBJ1-1): SAVISQKPSRDICQRGTSLTIQCQVDSQVTMMFWYRQQPGQSLTLIATANQGSEATYESGFVIDKFPISRPNLTFSTLTVSNMSPEDSSIYLCSVYGRPEAFFGQGTRLTVV.

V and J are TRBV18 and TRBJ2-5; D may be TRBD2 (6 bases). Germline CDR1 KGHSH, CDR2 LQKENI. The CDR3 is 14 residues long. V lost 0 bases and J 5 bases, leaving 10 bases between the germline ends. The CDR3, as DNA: TGTGCCAGCTCACCACCGGCGGGGAGGGAGACCCAGTACTTC. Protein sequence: CASSPPAGRETQYF.

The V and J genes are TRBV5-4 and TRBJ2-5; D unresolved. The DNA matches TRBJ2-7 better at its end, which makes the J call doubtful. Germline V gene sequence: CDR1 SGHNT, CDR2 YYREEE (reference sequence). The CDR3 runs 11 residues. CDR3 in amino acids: CASSSAYEQYF. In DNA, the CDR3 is TGTGCCAGCAGCTCCGCCTACGAGCAGTACTTC.

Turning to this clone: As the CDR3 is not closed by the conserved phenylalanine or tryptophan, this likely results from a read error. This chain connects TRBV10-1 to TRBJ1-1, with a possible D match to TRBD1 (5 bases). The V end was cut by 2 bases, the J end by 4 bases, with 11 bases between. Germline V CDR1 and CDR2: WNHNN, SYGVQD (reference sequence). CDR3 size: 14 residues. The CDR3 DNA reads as TGCGCCAGCAGTGAGGACGGGGCTTTCACTGAAGCTTTCGTT. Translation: CASSEDGAFTEAFV.

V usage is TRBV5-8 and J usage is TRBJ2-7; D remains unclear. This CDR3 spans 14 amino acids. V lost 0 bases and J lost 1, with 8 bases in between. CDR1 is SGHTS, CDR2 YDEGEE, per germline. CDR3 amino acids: CASSLGVASYEQYF. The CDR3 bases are TGTGCCAGCAGCTTGGGTGTGGCGTCCTACGAGCAGTACTTC.

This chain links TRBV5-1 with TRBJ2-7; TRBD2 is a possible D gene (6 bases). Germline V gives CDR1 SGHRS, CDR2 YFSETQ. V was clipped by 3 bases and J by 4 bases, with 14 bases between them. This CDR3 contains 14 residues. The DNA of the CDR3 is TGCGCCAGCAGCTCCGGGGGTAGTTGGTACGAGCAGTACTTC. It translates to CASSSGGSWYEQYF.

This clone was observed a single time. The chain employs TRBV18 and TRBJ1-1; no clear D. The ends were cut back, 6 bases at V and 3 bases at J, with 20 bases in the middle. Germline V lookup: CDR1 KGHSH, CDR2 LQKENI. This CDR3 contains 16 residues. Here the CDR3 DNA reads TGTGCCAGCTCCCTCACGGGAGGTACTCTGGACACTGAAGCTTTCTTT. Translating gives CASSLTGGTLDTEAFF.

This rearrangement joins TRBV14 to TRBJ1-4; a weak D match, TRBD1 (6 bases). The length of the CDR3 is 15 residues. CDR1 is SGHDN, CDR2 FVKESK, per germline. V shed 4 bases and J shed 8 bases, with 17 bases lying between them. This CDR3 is CASSPLGGPLEKLFF. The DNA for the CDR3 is TGTGCCAGCAGCCCCTTGGGGGGCCCTTTGGAAAAACTGTTTTTT.

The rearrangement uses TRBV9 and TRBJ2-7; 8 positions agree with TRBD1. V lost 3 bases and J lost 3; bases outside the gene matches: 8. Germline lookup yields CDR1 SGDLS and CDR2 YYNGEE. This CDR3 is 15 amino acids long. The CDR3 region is CASSAATGVHYEQYF. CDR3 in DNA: TGTGCCAGCAGCGCCGCGACAGGGGTCCACTACGAGCAGTACTTC.

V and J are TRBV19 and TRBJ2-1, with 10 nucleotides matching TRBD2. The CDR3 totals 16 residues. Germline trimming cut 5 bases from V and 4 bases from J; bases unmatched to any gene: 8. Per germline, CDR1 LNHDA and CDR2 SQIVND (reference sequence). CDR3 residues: CASSERLAGLYNEQFF. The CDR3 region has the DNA TGTGCCAGTAGTGAACGACTAGCGGGCTTATACAATGAGCAGTTCTTC.

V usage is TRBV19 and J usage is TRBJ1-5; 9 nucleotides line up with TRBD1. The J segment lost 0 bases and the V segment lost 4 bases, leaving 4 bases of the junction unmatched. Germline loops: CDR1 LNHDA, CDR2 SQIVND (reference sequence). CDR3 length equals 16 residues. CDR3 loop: CASSTRDRVSNQPQHF. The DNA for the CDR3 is TGTGCCAGTAGTACCCGGGACAGGGTTAGCAATCAGCCCCAGCATTTT.